The present TCR beta chain was sequenced within a study of T cells after yellow fever vaccination. Germline V gene sequence: CDR1 KGHDR, CDR2 SFDVKD. After removal of 4 bases from V and 4 bases from J, the junction contained 8 bases not matched to a gene. The CDR3 has 15 residues. This clonotype was counted a few times. MiXCR, run by TCRdb on the 5' RACE reads, gives a single entry per CDR3 protein. The table includes approximately 340,000 distinct CDR3 sequences, roughly 9.4% detected once. This specimen consisted of PBMCs, obtained on the day of the first yellow fever vaccination. The clonotype was recovered from a man younger than 35 who received the YFV17D yellow fever vaccine. The chain employs TRBV24-1 and TRBJ2-5, with 7 bases lining up with TRBD2. This chain's CDR3 is CATSDGGGAGETQYF. CDR3 DNA sequence: TGTGCCACCAGTGACGGGGGAGGGGCCGGAGAGACCCAGTACTTC.